One sample yielded the 23 T cell receptor beta chains listed below, sequenced in a study of OX40 agonist ivuxolimab in advanced cancers. Profiled with immunoSEQ multiplex PCR; TCRdb holds only in-frame clones, not every one. The sample lists about 40,000 clones, around 89% occurring once. The material sequenced was CD4+ or CD8+ T cells sorted from blood, taken in a trial of the OX40 agonist ivuxolimab. The receptors shown here come from an adult with an advanced solid tumor such as melanoma, head and neck, liver or kidney cancer.

The gene calls are TRBV9 and TRBJ2-1; 8 nucleotides line up with TRBD2. Germline values: CDR1 SGDLS, CDR2 YYNGEE. The CDR3 sequence is 14 residues long. V lost 3 bases, J lost 10 bases, and 9 bases stayed unmatched. The DNA of the CDR3 is TGTGCCAGCAGCGCCCAATCCCGGGGGGGAGAGCAGTTCTTC. Residues: CASSAQSRGGEQFF.

The gene calls are TRBV5-1 and TRBJ2-5; D call uncertain. From germline, CDR1 is SGHRS and CDR2 YFSETQ. V lost 0 bases to trimming and J lost 5 bases, with 11 bases between them. The CDR3 contains 14 residues. The CDR3 sequence: CASSLEASRETQYF. The CDR3 DNA is TGCGCCAGCAGCTTGGAAGCCAGCCGGGAGACCCAGTACTTC. Variable domain in full (rest from reference TRBV5-1 and TRBJ2-5): KAGVTQTPRYLIKTRGQQVTLSCSPISGHRSVSWYQQTPGQGLQFLFEYFSETQRNKGNFPGRFSGRQFSNSRSEMNVSTLELGDSALYLCASSLEASRETQYFGPGTRLLVL.

A single count supports this clone. The V gene is TRBV4-1, the J gene TRBJ1-5; a possible D gene is TRBD1 (5 bases). The CDR3 spans 15 residues. The germline gives CDR1 MGHRA, CDR2 YSYEKL. V lost 2 bases and J lost 4, with 12 bases in between. The CDR3 DNA reads as TGCGCCAGCAGCCAACCCGGGACGGGGAATCAGCCCCAGCATTTT. Translation gives CASSQPGTGNQPQHF.

This clone showed up just a few times. The gene calls are TRBV7-2 and TRBJ1-6, with 9 bases aligning to TRBD1. CDR1 is SGHTA, CDR2 FQGNSA, per germline. Trimming removed 0 bases from V and 10 bases from J; junction bases left unmatched: 4. The CDR3 extends over 15 amino acids. The CDR3 DNA reads as TGTGCCAGCAGCTTAGCGCCAGGGACAGGGTCACCCCTCCACTTT. It codes for CASSLAPGTGSPLHF. Combining the CDR3 with reference TRBV7-2 and TRBJ1-6 gives the whole variable domain GAGVSQSPSNKVTEKGKDVELRCDPISGHTALYWYRQSLGQGLEFLIYFQGNSAPDKSGLPSDRFSAERTGGSVSTLTIQRTQQEDSAVYLCASSLAPGTGSPLHFGNGTRLTVT.

This clone was recorded a few times. The CDR3 does not end in the conserved phenylalanine or tryptophan, so this is likely a read error. V usage is TRBV6-5 and J usage is TRBJ1-6; 7 bases map to TRBD1. From germline, CDR1 is MNHEY and CDR2 SVGAGI. CDR3 length: 14 residues. The trim removed 6 bases at V and 6 bases at J, leaving 5 bases unmatched. In DNA form, the CDR3 reads TGTGCCAGCAGGATGGACAGGCTTAATTCACCCCTCCACCTT. Its protein is CASRMDRLNSPLHL.

This chain connects TRBV15 to TRBJ2-7; perhaps TRBD1 as D (7 bases). Trimming cost V 1 base and J 6 bases, with 13 bases left between them. Germline V lookup: CDR1 LNHNV, CDR2 YYDKDF (reference sequence). This CDR3 spans 14 amino acids. The CDR3 DNA reads as TGTGCCACCAGCAGAGTCGCAGGGGGAGGCGAGCAGTACTTC. It encodes CATSRVAGGGEQYF.

The chain carries TRBV4-2 and TRBJ2-5; perhaps D is TRBD1 or TRBD2 (7 bases each). Germline-derived CDR1 and CDR2 are LGHNA and YNFKEQ. The CDR3 consists of 16 residues. Deletions cut 1 base from V and 4 bases from J, with 16 bases between. The CDR3: CASSQGGEGATETQYF. The CDR3 DNA sequence: TGTGCCAGCAGCCAAGGTGGGGAGGGGGCCACAGAGACCCAGTACTTC.

The chain couples TRBV11-3 to TRBJ2-1, with TRBD1 identical over 8 bases. The J segment lost 7 bases and the V segment lost 5 bases, leaving 10 bases of the junction unmatched. Germline CDR1 SGHNT, CDR2 YENEEA. The CDR3 has 15 residues. DNA for the CDR3: TGTGCCAGCAGCCCGACATGGACAGGGTCAAATGAGCAGTTCTTC. Translating gives CASSPTWTGSNEQFF.

This chain links TRBV2 with TRBJ2-5; D is undetermined. The CDR3 is 12 amino acids. V was cut by 5 bases and J by 5 bases, with 9 bases left in between. Germline V gives CDR1 SNHLY, CDR2 FYNNEI. CDR3: CASSPTRETQYF. The CDR3 coding sequence is TGTGCCAGCAGTCCGACCCGGGAGACCCAGTACTTC.

This rearrangement joins TRBV5-1 to TRBJ2-5; no definite D call. The CDR3 is 13 residues long. The V and J ends lost 0 bases and 2 bases respectively, with 5 bases between them. Germline CDR1 is SGHRS and CDR2 is YFSETQ. The DNA of the CDR3 is TGCGCCAGCAGCTTGGGCTCACAAGAGACCCAGTACTTC. This sequence encodes CASSLGSQETQYF.

The J gene is TRBJ2-3, the V gene TRBV19, with a weak D call TRBD2 (7 bases). The CDR3 consists of 13 residues. CDR1 and CDR2 from the germline V gene are LNHDA and SQIVND (reference sequence). V shed 7 bases and J shed 6 bases, with 14 bases lying between them. In nucleotides, the CDR3 is TGTGCCAGTAAGGGGGAGGGCTGGGATACGCAGTATTTT. Amino acids: CASKGEGWDTQYF.

The rearrangement joins TRBV6-1 to TRBJ2-5; D is perhaps TRBD1 (7 bases). Germline CDR1 is MNHNS and CDR2 is SASEGT. Deletions cut 7 bases from V and 5 bases from J, with 20 bases between. The CDR3 sequence is 15 residues long. CDR3 sequence: CASISLLAGGETQYF. The DNA of the CDR3 is TGTGCCAGCATCTCCCTCCTGGCAGGGGGGGAGACCCAGTACTTC.

The chain uses TRBV10-1 and TRBJ2-3; D is undetermined. The CDR3 extends over 14 amino acids. V dropped 3 bases and J dropped 6 bases, with 13 bases sitting between them. CDR1 WNHNN and CDR2 SYGVQD come from the germline V gene (reference sequence). The DNA of the CDR3 is TGCGCCAGCAGTGACGGTGGCTCCCTGGATACGCAGTATTTT. This encodes CASSDGGSLDTQYF.

The V call is TRBV9, the J call TRBJ2-3; possibly TRBD2 for D (7 bases). Per the germline V gene, CDR1 is SGDLS and CDR2 is YYNGEE. The V end lost 0 bases, the J end lost 5 bases, and 13 bases lay between the germline ends. The CDR3 has 15 residues. The CDR3 is CASSVVRGAGDTQYF. The CDR3 DNA follows: TGTGCCAGCAGCGTAGTCCGGGGGGCCGGAGATACGCAGTATTTT. Using reference TRBV9 and TRBJ2-3 for the parts outside the CDR3, the full variable domain is DSGVTQTPKHLITATGQRVTLRCSPRSGDLSVYWYQQSLDQGLQFLIQYYNGEERAKGNILERFSAQQFPDLHSELNLSSLELGDSALYFCASSVVRGAGDTQYFGPGTRLTVL.

The J gene is TRBJ1-5, the V gene TRBV12-2; the DNA was not used to check the table's D call, TRBD1. TRBV12-2 is assigned pseudogene status. There are 18 residues in the CDR3. This chain's CDR3 is CASRTRPSRDRDNQPQHF. CDR3 nucleotide sequence: TGTGCAAGTCGCACCAGACCGTCCCGGGACAGGGACAATCAGCCCCAGCATTTT.

This chain links TRBV15 with TRBJ1-3; D is uncertain. Germline values: CDR1 LNHNV, CDR2 YYDKDF (reference sequence). V dropped 2 bases and J dropped 5 bases, with 4 bases sitting between them. CDR3 length equals 12 residues. The CDR3 loop reads CATSRLRNTIYF. The CDR3 DNA follows: TGTGCCACCAGCAGACTACGAAACACCATATATTTT. Supplemented by reference TRBV15 and TRBJ1-3, the full variable domain reads DAMVIQNPRYQVTQFGKPVTLSCSQTLNHNVMYWYQQKSSQAPKLLFHYYDKDFNNEADTPDNFQSRRPNTSFCFLDIRSPGLGDTAMYLCATSRLRNTIYFGEGSWLTVV.

This chain links TRBV19 with TRBJ1-5; possible D gene TRBD1, 6 bases. Germline CDR1 and CDR2: LNHDA and SQIVND (reference sequence). This CDR3 comprises 15 residues. V was cut by 3 bases and J by 4 bases, with 13 bases left in between. The CDR3 spells CASSIGGAVNQPQHF. CDR3 DNA sequence: TGTGCCAGTAGTATTGGGGGGGCAGTTAATCAGCCCCAGCATTTT.

This clone was observed a single time. The chain employs TRBV5-6 and TRBJ2-7, with 9 bases matching TRBD1. CDR3 length: 16 residues. Germline CDR1 reads SGHDT; CDR2 reads YYEEEE. The ends lost 3 bases at V and 0 bases at J; junction bases unmatched: 7. The CDR3 coding sequence is TGTGCCAGCAGCTCCCTAGGACAGGGGAGCTCCTACGAGCAGTACTTC. Translation: CASSSLGQGSSYEQYF.

V usage is TRBV2 and J usage is TRBJ1-4; 10 positions agree with TRBD1. Germline loops: CDR1 SNHLY, CDR2 FYNNEI. CDR3 size: 14 residues. The ends lost 10 bases at V and 3 bases at J; junction bases unmatched: 5. CDR3 loop: CATRTGGSNEKLFF. The CDR3 coding sequence is TGTGCCACCCGGACAGGGGGATCTAATGAAAAACTGTTTTTT.

The chain uses TRBV5-1 and TRBJ1-6; TRBD1 is a possible D gene (5 bases). CDR3 size: 16 residues. Per the germline V gene, CDR1 is SGHRS and CDR2 is YFSETQ. Trimming stripped 3 bases from V and 7 bases from J, with 17 bases between. As DNA, the CDR3 is TGCGCCAGCAGCTCGGGTGCCGGGGGAGGCAATTCACCCCTCCACTTT. Its protein product is CASSSGAGGGNSPLHF.

This clone has more than one count but fewer than ten. This sequence joins TRBV2 and TRBJ1-4; TRBD1 aligns across 7 bases. This CDR3 region has 13 residues. The junction had 4 bases not matched to a gene; V was cut back by 4 bases and J by 8 bases. The germline V gene has CDR1 SNHLY and CDR2 FYNNEI. CDR3 amino acids: CASSGSRGEKLFF. The CDR3 DNA reads as TGTGCCAGCAGTGGTTCCAGGGGGGAAAAACTGTTTTTT.

The chain combines TRBV6-5 with TRBJ2-6, with 7 bases aligning to TRBD1. The CDR3 is made up of 14 amino acids. The V gene's germline CDR1 is MNHEY and CDR2 SVGAGI. J gave up 2 bases and V 5 bases, and 0 bases lay outside the gene matches. The CDR3: CASSTGAGANVLTF. The DNA of the CDR3 is TGTGCCAGCAGTACAGGGGCTGGGGCCAACGTCCTGACTTTC.

The rearrangement links TRBV5-1 to TRBJ2-2, with D unresolved. This CDR3 comprises 15 residues. V lost 1 base and J lost 1, with 8 bases in between. The germline gives CDR1 SGHRS, CDR2 YFSETQ. In DNA, the CDR3 is TGCGCCAGCAGCTTGTTGTCAGGGAACACCGGGGAGCTGTTTTTT. Residues: CASSLLSGNTGELFF.